Listed here is a single T cell receptor beta chain. Its antigen is not identified. This entry belongs to a study of cytomegalovirus exposure and HLA in healthy donors. Study-wide findings and caveats: Presence/absence analyses rested on an assumption that sequencing depth was roughly uniform across donors.

The PCR used 60 Vbeta and 13 Jbeta primers. Sequenced by immunoSEQ multiplex PCR; TCRdb stores in-frame clones only, minus some. The sample comprises 120,000 or so clones, approximately 69% of which are singletons, and 3.5% to 4.5% rests with the top ten. Trimming stripped 4 bases from V and 6 bases from J, with 14 bases between. Germline values: CDR1 SGHDT, CDR2 YYEEEE. CDR3 length equals 15 residues. The clonotype comes from a man between 35 and 55 years old in good health and CMV-seropositive. The chain couples TRBV5-6 to TRBJ1-6; D unclear. Source material: PBMCs. The CDR3 nucleotides are TGTGCCAGCAGCGACCTTGGGCAGTCTAATTCACCCCTCCACTTT. Amino acids: CASSDLGQSNSPLHF.